The 17 T cell receptor beta chains reported below all come from one sample, sequenced in a study of T-cell memory formation after mild COVID-19. TCRdb recomputed calls from the 5' RACE reads with MiXCR, one row per CDR3 protein. Among around 250,000 distinct CDR3 sequences listed, under 20% were seen once. Sequencing was done on a sample of PBMCs or a T cell subset sorted from them (not recorded which). The receptors shown here come from a man younger than 30 who had mild COVID-19 (a few samples of this study predate the infection). Cell type and time point are not known.

This clonotype was recorded a few times. This rearrangement joins TRBV12-3 or TRBV12-4 to TRBJ2-5; D might be TRBD2 (7 bases). V was trimmed by 0 bases and J by 4 bases, leaving 12 bases between them. There are 15 residues in the CDR3. The CDR3 nucleotides read TGTGCCAGCAGTTTAGCGGGGGGGCAGTTAGAGACCCAGTACTTC. It translates to CASSLAGGQLETQYF.

This chain joins TRBV5-1 and TRBJ2-3; a weak D match, TRBD2 (6 bases). Deletions cut 6 bases from V and 3 bases from J, with 17 bases between. In germline, CDR1 is SGHRS, CDR2 YFSETQ. The CDR3 loop spans 15 amino acids. The chain's CDR3 is CASTRSEGLTDTQYF. The DNA for the CDR3 is TGCGCCAGCACCCGGTCGGAGGGGTTAACAGATACGCAGTATTTT.

V is TRBV6-2 or TRBV6-3 and J is TRBJ1-1; D is ambiguous. The CDR3 is 11 amino acids. Between the trimmed V and J ends, which lost 2 bases and 8 bases, there was a span of 6 bases. CDR1 and CDR2 (germline): MNHEY, SVGEGT. Here the CDR3 DNA reads TGTGCCAGCAGTTACCCGGACGAAGCTTTCTTT. Amino acids: CASSYPDEAFF.

J is TRBJ2-3 and V is TRBV12-3 or TRBV12-4; a possible D gene is TRBD2 (7 bases). The CDR3 is 17 amino acids. V was trimmed by 5 bases and J by 4 bases, leaving 22 bases between them. The CDR3 spells CASSLLAGASRPDTQYF. In nucleotides, the CDR3 is TGTGCCAGCAGTCTGCTCGCGGGGGCCTCTAGGCCAGATACGCAGTATTTT.

The gene calls are TRBV2 and TRBJ2-2; D remains unclear. The CDR3 has 13 amino acids. From germline, CDR1 is SNHLY and CDR2 FYNNEI. The V end was cut by 2 bases, the J end by 2 bases, with 3 bases between. Here the CDR3 DNA reads TGTGCCAGCAGTGAAAGCAACACCGGGGAGCTGTTTTTT. It specifies CASSESNTGELFF.

The chain couples TRBV9 to TRBJ1-4, with D unclear. Looked up from germline, CDR1 is SGDLS and CDR2 is YYNGEE. This CDR3 contains 12 residues. The V end was cut by 3 bases, the J end by 6 bases, with 6 bases between. CDR3 nucleotide sequence: TGTGCCAGCAGCGCACCGGATGAAAAACTGTTTTTT. Its protein product is CASSAPDEKLFF.

This clonotype was recorded many times. This chain links TRBV11-2 with TRBJ2-2; D is possibly TRBD1 or TRBD2 (5 bases each). CDR1 is SGHAT and CDR2 is FQNNGV in the germline V gene. The CDR3 is 15 residues long. The ends were cut back, 1 base at V and 5 bases at J, with 11 bases in the middle. The CDR3 loop reads CASSLAGTTTGELFF. CDR3 in DNA: TGTGCCAGCAGCTTAGCCGGGACCACAACCGGGGAGCTGTTTTTT.

This clonotype was detected a few times. The V call is TRBV20-1, the J call TRBJ2-5; 8 nucleotides match TRBD2. CDR1 DFQATT and CDR2 SNEGSKA come from the germline V gene (reference sequence). This CDR3 region has 17 residues. The trim removed 4 bases at V and 5 bases at J, leaving 18 bases unmatched. Here the CDR3 reads CSATSGTSRYLQETQYF. In nucleotides, the CDR3 is TGCAGTGCTACCTCCGGGACTAGTAGGTACCTACAGGAGACCCAGTACTTC.

This clonotype was detected ten times or more. V is TRBV7-2 and J is TRBJ2-3; D remains ambiguous. V lost 4 bases and J 2 bases, leaving 4 bases between the germline ends. CDR3 length equals 12 residues. Germline V gene sequence: CDR1 SGHTA, CDR2 FQGNSA. Written as DNA, the CDR3 is TGTGCCAGCAGCTCCACCACAGATACGCAGTATTTT. This codes for CASSSTTDTQYF.

The V and J genes are TRBV6-5 and TRBJ2-3; D remains unclear. CDR3 length equals 11 residues. V was cut by 5 bases and J by 4 bases, with 4 bases left in between. In germline, CDR1 is MNHEY, CDR2 SVGAGI. Written as DNA, the CDR3 is TGTGCCAGCAGTACCCCAGATACGCAGTATTTT. It specifies CASSTPDTQYF.

This clonotype was detected a few times. This sequence joins TRBV15 and TRBJ1-5; 11 bases match TRBD1. V lost 0 bases and J lost 8; bases outside the gene matches: 9. Germline V lookup: CDR1 LNHNV, CDR2 YYDKDF (reference sequence). This CDR3 is built from 17 residues. CDR3 DNA sequence: TGTGCCACCAGCAGAGACCACCCAGGGACAGGGGGAGAGCCCCAGCATTTT. It specifies CATSRDHPGTGGEPQHF.

This clonotype was observed a few times. CDR3 sequence: CASSPTRGSTEAFF. In nucleotides, the CDR3 is TGTGCCAGCAGCCCTACTAGAGGGAGCACTGAAGCTTTCTTT. The J gene is TRBJ1-1, the V gene TRBV9; no definite D call. V was pared by 4 bases and J by 4 bases, with 14 bases between. The CDR3 spans 14 residues. Per the germline V gene, CDR1 is SGDLS and CDR2 is YYNGEE.

The V call is TRBV6-6, the J call TRBJ1-4; D unresolved. CDR1 is MNHNY and CDR2 is SVGAGI in the germline V gene (reference sequence). V lost 5 bases to trimming and J lost 3 bases, with 10 bases between them. This CDR3 has 14 residues. The CDR3 loop reads CASSKTLANEKLFF. The DNA for the CDR3 is TGTGCCAGCAGTAAGACACTGGCTAATGAAAAACTGTTTTTT.

The chain uses TRBV7-3 and TRBJ2-2, with unresolved D. The germline V gene encodes CDR1 SGHTA and CDR2 FQGTGA. This CDR3 is built from 13 residues. Trimming shortened V by 5 bases and J by 2 bases, and 6 bases separated the two germline ends. CDR3 DNA: TGTGCCAGCAGCATGGACAACACCGGGGAGCTGTTTTTT. It is translated as CASSMDNTGELFF.

The chain employs TRBV4-1 and TRBJ2-7; D perhaps matches TRBD2 (6 bases). Germline lookup yields CDR1 MGHRA and CDR2 YSYEKL. The CDR3 has 15 amino acids. The V end lost 3 bases, the J end lost 6 bases, and 18 bases lay between the germline ends. The CDR3 nucleotides read TGCGCCAGCAGCCAGTGGGACTCCGATTGGGCCGAGCAGTACTTC. As protein: CASSQWDSDWAEQYF.

This clonotype was counted a few times. The gene calls are TRBV6-6 and TRBJ2-3; 10 nucleotides line up with TRBD1. This CDR3 region has 15 residues. Germline assignment: CDR1 MNHNY and CDR2 SVGAGI (reference sequence). V gave up 3 bases and J gave up 3 bases; unmatched junction bases: 3. Written as DNA, the CDR3 is TGTGCCAGCAGTTATGTGGGACAGGGGACAGATACGCAGTATTTT. Amino acid sequence: CASSYVGQGTDTQYF.

This clonotype has just a few counts. The chain combines TRBV7-2 with TRBJ2-5; perhaps D is TRBD1 or TRBD2 (6 bases each). Trimming shortened V by 3 bases and J by 5 bases, and 13 bases separated the two germline ends. Germline V gene lookup returns CDR1 SGHTA and CDR2 FQGNSA. This CDR3 has 14 amino acids. DNA of the CDR3: TGTGCCAGCAGCTTCCCCACAGGGAGGGAGACCCAGTACTTC. It translates to CASSFPTGRETQYF.